Below are 13 T cell receptor beta chains sequenced from a single sample in a study of metastatic and nonmetastatic thyroid tumors. None of the patients had undergone any treatment ahead of thyroid surgery. TCRdb re-analyzed the PCR reads using MiXCR. Counted here are tens of thousands of clones, around a quarter occurring once; the ten biggest clones make up about 3.5%. The material sequenced was blood. Receptors originate from a male donor with papillary thyroid cancer or a benign thyroid nodule (not recorded which). Some clones in this sample may be carry-over from other donors' samples.

Many counts were recorded for this clone. This chain joins TRBV27 and TRBJ2-7; the D gene is possibly TRBD2 (6 bases). CDR1 and CDR2 (germline): MNHEY, SMNVEV (reference sequence). With 2 bases removed from V and 4 bases from J, the gap between germline ends came to 15 bases. CDR3 length equals 15 residues. The CDR3: CASSLGAGLTYEQYF. Written as DNA, the CDR3 is TGTGCCAGCAGTTTAGGGGCTGGACTAACGTACGAGCAGTACTTC.

This clone was recorded at least ten times. V and J are TRBV7-2 and TRBJ1-1; no definite D call. CDR1 and CDR2 from the germline V gene are SGHTA and FQGNSA. Trimming took 3 bases from V and 4 from J, leaving 9 bases between them. There are 13 residues in the CDR3. The CDR3 loop reads CASSFSRATEAFF. The CDR3 coding sequence is TGTGCCAGCAGCTTCAGCCGGGCCACTGAAGCTTTCTTT.

The chain is built from TRBV20-1 and TRBJ2-3, with TRBD2 as a possible D gene (6 bases). The V gene lost 7 bases and the J gene lost 6 bases, with 20 bases spanning the gap. In germline, CDR1 is DFQATT, CDR2 SNEGSKA (reference sequence). CDR3 length: 14 residues. The CDR3 loop is CSGAGSRTLDTQYF. The CDR3 DNA reads as TGCAGTGGGGCGGGATCCCGAACACTCGATACGCAGTATTTT.

This clone occurred many times. The chain uses TRBV7-3 and TRBJ2-3, with 7 bases aligning to TRBD1. CDR1 is SGHTA and CDR2 is FQGTGA in the germline V gene. The length of the CDR3 is 15 residues. After removal of 0 bases from V and 4 bases from J, the junction contained 4 bases not matched to a gene. The CDR3 DNA sequence: TGTGCCAGCAGCTTAACGGGACAGAGGGCAGATACGCAGTATTTT. This gives the protein CASSLTGQRADTQYF.

V and J are TRBV30 and TRBJ2-3; D tentatively fits TRBD1 or TRBD2 (5 bases each). Trimming removed 5 bases from V and 5 bases from J, with 14 bases in between. CDR3 length equals 13 residues. In germline, CDR1 is GTSNPN, CDR2 SVGIG (reference sequence). The CDR3 here is CAWAGTRGDTQYF. CDR3 nucleotide sequence: TGTGCCTGGGCCGGGACCCGGGGAGATACGCAGTATTTT.

J is TRBJ1-2 and V is TRBV30; TRBD1 might be the D (6 bases). Germline assignment: CDR1 GTSNPN and CDR2 SVGIG (reference sequence). The length of the CDR3 is 14 residues. V was trimmed by 7 bases and J by 1 base, leaving 16 bases between them. CDR3 residues: CAFTLDSDNYGYTF. CDR3 bases: TGTGCCTTTACCCTGGACAGCGATAACTATGGCTACACCTTC.

This clone was picked up many times. The gene calls are TRBV12-3 or TRBV12-4 and TRBJ1-5; maybe TRBD1 (6 bases). CDR3 length: 14 amino acids. V was pared by 8 bases and J by 4 bases, with 15 bases between. CDR3 protein: CASGLQGGNQPQHF. The DNA of the CDR3 is TGTGCCAGCGGATTACAGGGTGGGAATCAGCCCCAGCATTTT.

This clone was counted at least ten times. The chain has TRBV18 and TRBJ2-3, with 10 bases lining up with TRBD1. J was trimmed by 4 bases and V by 5 bases; bases with no gene match: 9. Germline V gives CDR1 KGHSH, CDR2 LQKENI. The CDR3 is 16 residues long. The CDR3 nucleotides read TGTGCCAGCTCAGTACCCCGGGACAGGGGAGCAGATACGCAGTATTTT. Translated, it gives CASSVPRDRGADTQYF.

This clone has only a few counts. The rearrangement uses TRBV6-1 and TRBJ2-1; D gene unclear. V shed 3 bases and J shed 8 bases, with 11 bases lying between them. The CDR3 length is 13 residues. Germline values: CDR1 MNHNS, CDR2 SASEGT. The CDR3 DNA reads TGTGCCAGCAGTGAGGCAATAAGGGATGAGCAGTTCTTC. It yields the protein CASSEAIRDEQFF.

This clone has ten or more counts. This sequence joins TRBV28 and TRBJ2-1; 8 nucleotides match TRBD2. This CDR3 region has 14 residues. Germline lookup yields CDR1 MDHEN and CDR2 SYDVKM. V was clipped by 4 bases and J by 6 bases; unmatched bases: 5. In DNA form, the CDR3 reads TGTGCCAGCAGTTCCGGACTAGCCCCCAATGAGCAGTTCTTC. It is translated as CASSSGLAPNEQFF.

This clone came up many times. The CDR3 nucleotides are TGCGCCAGCAGCTCCGGACTGGTCTCCTACGAGCAGTACTTC. As protein: CASSSGLVSYEQYF. The chain uses TRBV5-1 and TRBJ2-7; possibly TRBD2 for D (5 bases). The CDR3 spans 14 residues. Trimming stripped 3 bases from V and 0 bases from J, with 10 bases between. Germline CDR1 SGHRS, CDR2 YFSETQ.

This clone came up many times. The V and J genes are TRBV28 and TRBJ2-3; maybe TRBD2 (6 bases). V lost 6 bases and J 4 bases, leaving 11 bases between the germline ends. The V gene's germline CDR1 is MDHEN and CDR2 SYDVKM. The CDR3 is made up of 13 amino acids. CDR3 in amino acids: CASSGGRADTQYF. CDR3 DNA sequence: TGTGCCAGCAGCGGGGGACGGGCAGATACGCAGTATTTT.

This clone was counted many times. The chain employs TRBV20-1 and TRBJ2-5; D is possibly TRBD2 (6 bases). CDR3 length: 14 amino acids. Germline V gives CDR1 DFQATT, CDR2 SNEGSKA (reference sequence). The V gene lost 3 bases and the J gene lost 2 bases, with 13 bases spanning the gap. The CDR3 here is CSASGSLLQETQYF. CDR3 nucleotides: TGCAGTGCTAGCGGGAGCCTCCTTCAAGAGACCCAGTACTTC.